What follows are 17 T cell receptor beta chains derived from one specimen sequenced in a study of radiotherapy plus CTLA-4 blockade in lung cancer. Profiling relied on immunoSEQ multiplex PCR, and the TCRdb table lists in-frame clones only, not all of them. Of roughly 110,000 clones listed, around 84% are singletons. The sequences come from peripheral blood, collected from a patient treated with radiotherapy plus ipilimumab. The source of these receptors is a human donor with non-small cell lung cancer that progressed on radiotherapy plus ipilimumab. Some clones in this sample may be carry-over from other donors' samples.

V usage is TRBV18 and J usage is TRBJ2-2; D possibly uses TRBD1 or TRBD2 (6 bases each). Germline-derived CDR1 and CDR2 are KGHSH and LQKENI. V was pared by 3 bases and J by 0 bases, with 14 bases between. CDR3 length equals 17 residues. CDR3 sequence (DNA): TGTGCCAGCTCACCGTCGACAGGACTAACGAACACCGGGGAGCTGTTTTTT. Amino acid sequence: CASSPSTGLTNTGELFF.

This clone was seen just once. The junction departs from germline at one end; a sequencing error may be responsible. V usage is TRBV28 and J usage is TRBJ1-2, with TRBD1 as a possible D gene (5 bases). CDR1 and CDR2 from the germline V gene are MDHEN and SYDVKM. The CDR3 has 12 residues. CDR3 bases: TGTGCCAGCCTCCGGGTTGCGGGACCCCCAGACTTC. It yields the protein CASLRVAGPPDF.

The chain recombines TRBV18 with TRBJ2-5, with D perhaps TRBD1 (6 bases). The DNA end lines up better with TRBJ2-7; the J call may be wrong. Germline CDR1 and CDR2: KGHSH and LQKENI. This CDR3 is 14 amino acids long. This CDR3 reads CASSPGQISYEQYF. Written as DNA, the CDR3 is TGTGCCAGCTCACCCGGACAGATTAGCTACGAGCAGTACTTC.

The V and J genes are TRBV11-3 and TRBJ2-2; 7 nucleotides match TRBD1. Trimming removed 4 bases from V and 2 bases from J; junction bases left unmatched: 10. CDR1 is SGHNT and CDR2 is YENEEA in the germline V gene. The CDR3 sequence is 17 residues long. The CDR3 DNA is TGTGCCAGCAGCTCAAAGCCGGGACAGTCTAACACCGGGGAGCTGTTTTTT. This translates into CASSSKPGQSNTGELFF.

The chain employs TRBV10-2 and TRBJ2-3; TRBD2 is a possible D gene (5 bases). CDR3 size: 14 residues. Germline CDR1 WSHSY, CDR2 SAAADI. Trimming removed 3 bases at V and 2 bases at J, with 9 bases between. The CDR3 coding sequence is TGCGCCAGCAGTGAAGGGAGACCCACAGATACGCAGTATTTT. Its translation is CASSEGRPTDTQYF.

The chain employs TRBV10-3 and TRBJ2-7, with 7 bases that match TRBD2. V gave up 2 bases and J gave up 0 bases; unmatched junction bases: 7. Germline CDR1 is ENHRY and CDR2 is SYGVKD. The CDR3 consists of 16 residues. CDR3 coding DNA: TGTGCCATCAGTGAGCTCGGCGGGGGAAGCTCCTACGAGCAGTACTTC. Residues: CAISELGGGSSYEQYF.

There are a few counts of this clone. The chain combines TRBV10-3 with TRBJ1-1, with 7 bases aligning to TRBD1. The germline gives CDR1 ENHRY, CDR2 SYGVKD. This CDR3 region has 15 residues. V gave up 5 bases and J gave up 5 bases; unmatched junction bases: 11. The DNA for the CDR3 is TGTGCCATCAGTTACGGGACAGCAAGCGGGACTGAAGCTTTCTTT. Amino acids: CAISYGTASGTEAFF.

The chain combines TRBV6-5 with TRBJ1-1; 9 nucleotides match TRBD1. From germline, CDR1 is MNHEY and CDR2 SVGAGI. V shed 4 bases, J shed 5 bases, and the junction held 5 bases outside the gene matches. This CDR3 region has 14 residues. CDR3 sequence: CASSSTGGVTEAFF. CDR3 bases: TGTGCCAGCAGTTCGACAGGGGGTGTGACTGAAGCTTTCTTT.

V is TRBV4-1 and J is TRBJ2-7; a possible D gene is TRBD2 (6 bases). This CDR3 spans 15 amino acids. Trimming took off 6 bases at V and 9 bases at J, with 24 bases between the two ends. Per the germline V gene, CDR1 is MGHRA and CDR2 is YSYEKL. The chain's CDR3 is CASSLGRRELGMQYF. Written as DNA, the CDR3 is TGCGCCAGCAGTCTCGGGAGACGCGAATTAGGGATGCAGTACTTC.

This clone was detected only a few times. The chain combines TRBV6-5 with TRBJ1-2; possibly TRBD1 for D (5 bases). The V and J ends lost 2 bases and 4 bases respectively, with 17 bases between them. This CDR3 spans 16 amino acids. The germline V gene encodes CDR1 MNHEY and CDR2 SVGAGI. The CDR3 coding sequence is TGTGCCAGCAGTTACGGCCTCGGGGGAGCTGGCTATGGCTACACCTTC. Translated, it gives CASSYGLGGAGYGYTF.

This clone came up a few times. The chain links TRBV4-3 to TRBJ2-4; TRBD1 might be the D (6 bases). This CDR3 has 15 residues. Trimming took 1 base from V and 7 from J, leaving 14 bases between them. The germline V gene encodes CDR1 LGHNA and CDR2 YSLEER. CDR3 sequence: CASSQGLGQSNIQYF. DNA for the CDR3: TGCGCCAGCAGCCAAGGCCTAGGACAGTCGAACATTCAGTACTTC.

J is TRBJ1-2 and V is TRBV6-1; weak D call: TRBD1 (6 bases). Per the germline V gene, CDR1 is MNHNS and CDR2 is SASEGT. V was pared by 6 bases and J by 6 bases, with 14 bases between. The CDR3 has 13 residues. CDR3 nucleotides: TGTGCCAGCAGGAGTACAGGGCCGAATGGCTACACCTTC. This sequence encodes CASRSTGPNGYTF.

The gene calls are TRBV7-6 and TRBJ2-1, with a tentative D call TRBD2 (6 bases). The V and J ends lost 1 base and 8 bases respectively, with 21 bases between them. This CDR3 contains 17 residues. Germline V CDR1 and CDR2: SGHVS, FNYEAQ. The CDR3 here is CASSLVAGLPSMHEQFF. In nucleotides, the CDR3 is TGTGCCAGCAGCTTAGTGGCGGGACTGCCCTCAATGCATGAGCAGTTCTTC.

The DNA of the CDR3 is TGTGCCAACTCTCCGGACTACTCCTACAATGAGCAGTTCTTC. Its translation is CANSPDYSYNEQFF. The V call is TRBV18, the J call TRBJ2-1, with D possibly TRBD2 on 6 matching bases. Germline CDR1 reads KGHSH; CDR2 reads LQKENI. Between the trimmed V and J ends, which lost 10 bases and 0 bases, there was a span of 13 bases. CDR3 length: 14 amino acids.

The V call is TRBV4-1, the J call TRBJ2-5; 11 nucleotides match TRBD2. V dropped 3 bases and J dropped 7; count of bases not matched to a gene: 7. Germline V lookup: CDR1 MGHRA, CDR2 YSYEKL. The CDR3 consists of 15 residues. The CDR3 loop is CASSQLAGGSGTQYF. As DNA, the CDR3 is TGCGCCAGCAGCCAGCTAGCGGGGGGAAGCGGGACCCAGTACTTC.

The chain carries TRBV4-3 and TRBJ2-7, with D possibly being TRBD2 (6 bases). The V gene lost 0 bases and the J gene lost 2 bases, with 14 bases spanning the gap. The CDR3 sequence is 16 residues long. Germline values: CDR1 LGHNA, CDR2 YSLEER. The CDR3 here is CASSQEGAGTPYEQYF. The CDR3 DNA reads as TGCGCCAGCAGCCAAGAAGGGGCGGGGACCCCCTACGAGCAGTACTTC.

The rearrangement joins TRBV19 to TRBJ2-3, with TRBD1 matching 7 bases. With V trimmed by 3 bases and J by 0 bases, 6 bases remained unmatched. Germline V CDR1 and CDR2: LNHDA, SQIVND (reference sequence). This CDR3 has 16 residues. DNA for the CDR3: TGTGCCAGTAGTATGCTGGGACAGCCTAGCACAGATACGCAGTATTTT. Protein sequence: CASSMLGQPSTDTQYF. Looking up the rest from reference TRBV19 and TRBJ2-3 gives the full variable domain: DGGITQSPKYLFRKEGQNVTLSCEQNLNHDAMYWYRQDPGQGLRLIYYSQIVNDFQKGDIAEGYSVSREKKESFPLTVTSAQKNPTAFYLCASSMLGQPSTDTQYFGPGTRLTVL.